The entry that follows covers one T cell receptor beta chain sequence. Investigators amplified TCR beta CDR3 regions from RNA transcripts. HTBI primers were used in a first-round RT-PCR, which preceded a second-round multiplex PCR. MiXCR was run by TCRdb on the multiplex PCR reads, yielding one entry per CDR3 protein. The data show over a million distinct CDR3 sequences, with 35% to 40% seen just once and over 8.5% held by the top ten. The CDR3 totals 15 residues. Germline CDR1 SGHTA, CDR2 FQGNSA. V lost 3 bases and J lost 8, with 17 bases in between. The entry originates in a study of Graves' ophthalmopathy and Graves' hyperthyroidism.

This sequence joins TRBV7-2 and TRBJ1-3, with D maybe TRBD1 (6 bases). The sample consisted of peripheral blood or thyroid tissue (not recorded which). This sequence originates from an adult man with Graves' hyperthyroidism. CDR3 in DNA: TGTGCCAGCAGCTTGGATGGACAGCCGTCGGACACCATATATTTT. Amino acid sequence: CASSLDGQPSDTIYF.